The 10 T cell receptor beta chains below all came from one sample that was sequenced in a study of molecular identifiers for immune sequencing clone quantification (dated by TCRdb to the late 2010s). Receptor libraries were prepared by PCR. The sequencer listed for this sample is NextSeq 500. TCRdb reworked the public reads: Q25 trimming with fastp, MiXCR clone assembly, productive beta chains retained. Identical CDR3 proteins give one entry, which carries the most common genes and DNA. The sample profile shows over 50,000 distinct CDR3 sequences; around 34% of them were found once. Of the sample, 3.8% is held by the ten largest clones. Specimen: naive CD8+ T cells from blood, with Jurkat cell RNA spiked in. The sample's cell subset or site label, in plain terms: FACS-sorted CD8+CD4-CCR7+CD45RA+ naive T cells. The origin of the receptors is a human donor in good health. Some libraries in this study had Jurkat cell RNA spiked in.

This chain uses TRBV11-2 with TRBJ2-7; 7 bases map to TRBD1. Trimming at V came to 1 base and at J to 4 bases, leaving 7 bases not matched to a gene. The V gene's germline CDR1 is SGHAT and CDR2 FQNNGV. This CDR3 comprises 15 residues. The chain's CDR3 is CASSLGDRQYYEQYF. The CDR3 DNA reads TGTGCCAGCAGCTTAGGGGACAGACAATATTACGAGCAGTACTTC.

The genes are TRBV4-1 and TRBJ1-5; the D gene is possibly TRBD1 (5 bases). Trimming shortened V by 0 bases and J by 2 bases, and 8 bases separated the two germline ends. The CDR3 covers 15 residues. Germline CDR1 MGHRA, CDR2 YSYEKL. CDR3 loop: CASSQDGGGNQPQHF. As DNA, the CDR3 is TGCGCCAGCAGCCAAGATGGAGGGGGCAATCAGCCCCAGCATTTT.

Comment on this clonotype: This may come from a read error, since a much larger clone is one base off. The chain's CDR3 is CASSREGLGNQPQHF. The CDR3 bases are TGCGCCAGCAGCCGGGAGGGGTTGGGCAATCAGCCCCAGCATTTT. The chain employs TRBV5-1 and TRBJ1-5; a weak D match, TRBD1 (5 bases). V lost 4 bases to trimming and J lost 2 bases, with 13 bases between them. CDR3 length: 15 residues. Germline values: CDR1 SGHRS, CDR2 YFSETQ.

This clonotype showed up many times. The genes are TRBV28 and TRBJ2-3; D gene unclear. Germline V CDR1 and CDR2: MDHEN, SYDVKM. The V gene lost 1 base and the J gene lost 3 bases, with 20 bases spanning the gap. The CDR3 totals 18 residues. CDR3 loop: CASSLSLSGSRITDTQYF. The CDR3 coding sequence is TGTGCCAGCAGTTTATCCCTTTCTGGTAGCCGAATTACAGATACGCAGTATTTT. The full variable domain, its missing parts supplied by reference TRBV28 and TRBJ2-3, is DVKVTQSSRYLVKRTGEKVFLECVQDMDHENMFWYRQDPGLGLRLIYFSYDVKMKEKGDIPEGYSVSREKKERFSLILESASTNQTSMYLCASSLSLSGSRITDTQYFGPGTRLTVL.

The chain carries TRBV12-3 or TRBV12-4 and TRBJ2-1; 8 nucleotides agree with TRBD2. The CDR3 runs to 14 residues. The V segment lost 3 bases and the J segment 8 bases; nucleotides outside the gene matches: 6. The CDR3 coding sequence is TGTGCCAGCAGTTTCGGTCTAGCGGGCTATGAGCAGTTCTTC. Translating gives CASSFGLAGYEQFF.

The chain is built from TRBV13 and TRBJ2-2; 9 bases line up with TRBD2. CDR1 is PRHDT, CDR2 FYEKMQ, per germline (reference sequence). Trimming cost V 5 bases and J 1 base; bases outside gene matches: 2. The CDR3 runs to 15 residues. This chain's CDR3 is CASSMTSGNTGELFF. In DNA form, the CDR3 reads TGTGCCAGCAGCATGACTAGCGGGAACACCGGGGAGCTGTTTTTT.

Notes on this clonotype: A clone one base away is much larger, so this may be a read error. The genes are TRBV20-1 and TRBJ1-1, with 9 bases fitting TRBD1. The V gene's germline CDR1 is DFQATT and CDR2 SNEGSKA (reference sequence). The CDR3 is made up of 13 amino acids. Here the CDR3 reads CRRDRVSNAEAFF. The CDR3 bases are TGCAGAAGGGACAGGGTATCAAACGCTGAAGCTTTCTTT.

The gene calls are TRBV20-1 and TRBJ2-7, with 9 positions matching TRBD2. This CDR3 contains 16 residues. CDR1 is DFQATT, CDR2 SNEGSKA, per germline (reference sequence). V lost 5 bases and J lost 4; bases outside the gene matches: 15. Here the CDR3 DNA reads TGCAGTGCTCCGTACGGCGGGAGGGCCCTTAGGTACGAGCAGTACTTC. Translated, it gives CSAPYGGRALRYEQYF.

Comment on this clonotype: Just one base apart from a much larger clone, this may be a read error. V gene TRBV28 combines with J gene TRBJ1-4; no reliable D call. Germline V gene lookup returns CDR1 MDHEN and CDR2 SYDVKM. There are 11 residues in the CDR3. CDR3 in amino acids: CASSFPGELYF. In DNA, the CDR3 is TGTGCCAGCAGTTTCCCTGGGGAACTGTATTTT.

The chain is built from TRBV16 and TRBJ2-7, with D possibly being TRBD1 (5 bases). Trimming cost V 0 bases and J 4 bases, with 10 bases left between them. The CDR3 covers 14 residues. The germline gives CDR1 KGHSY, CDR2 FQNENV. The CDR3: CASSQSDKIYEQYF. CDR3 nucleotides: TGTGCCAGCAGCCAATCGGACAAGATATACGAGCAGTACTTC.